A selection of T cell receptor beta chains follows, all from one sample in a study of CD8 T cells in Susac syndrome. MiXCR was run by TCRdb on the immunoSEQ multiplex PCR reads, yielding one entry per CDR3 protein. The sample contains roughly 250,000 distinct CDR3 sequences, 90% to 96% of which appear only once. Specimen: CD4+ T cells from PBMCs. Receptor source: a human donor with Susac syndrome. The CDR3 runs from the conserved cysteine through the conserved F or W. D genes are given only for firm matches. The size of a clone is reported for some rows only, either as once, few or many, or as a class for expanded clones.

v_gene	j_gene	d_gene	abundance	CDR3nt	CDR3aa
TRBV5-1	TRBJ2-7	.	.	TGCGCCAGCAGCCTACGGACAACTACCTACGAGCAGTACTTC	CASSLRTTTYEQYF
TRBV3-1	TRBJ2-6	TRBD2	once	TGTGCCAGCAGCCAACGACTAGCGGAAGCGGCAGGGGCCAACGTCCTGACTTTC	CASSQRLAEAAGANVLTF
TRBV9	TRBJ2-1	.	once	TGTGCCAGCAGCGTAGGGAACTTCAATGAGCAGTTCTTC	CASSVGNFNEQFF
TRBV4-2	TRBJ1-1	.	.	TGTGCCAGCAGCCAAGATAGGGACACCCTCGGAGCTTTCTTT	CASSQDRDTLGAFF
TRBV6-2/TRBV6-3	TRBJ2-7	.	.	TGTGCCAGCTTTAAGGAGACAAGCTACGAGCAGTACTTC	CASFKETSYEQYF
TRBV9	TRBJ1-2	TRBD1	.	TGTGCCAGCAGCGTAGATCAGGGCAGGGGGGTTGGCTACACCTTC	CASSVDQGRGVGYTF
TRBV20-1	TRBJ1-2	TRBD1	.	TGCAGTGCTAGACAGGGGGCAGGGGGCTACACCTTC	CSARQGAGGYTF
TRBV29-1	TRBJ2-5	TRBD2	.	TGCAGCGTTGGTTATAGGCTAGCGGGAGGGCGCGAGACCCAGTACTTC	CSVGYRLAGGRETQYF
TRBV6-2/TRBV6-3	TRBJ2-7	.	once	TGTGCCAGCAGTTACGAGAGAGGGTACGAGCAGTACTTC	CASSYERGYEQYF
TRBV20-1	TRBJ1-2	TRBD1	.	TGCAGTGCTACACAGACAGGGTCTTATGGCTACACCTTC	CSATQTGSYGYTF
TRBV20-1	TRBJ1-2	.	.	TGCAGTCCAAGGGGTCCCTATGGCTACACCTTC	CSPRGPYGYTF
TRBV2	TRBJ2-7	.	.	TGTGCCAGCAACCCCATCAGGGCTGAGCAGTACTTC	CASNPIRAEQYF
TRBV15	TRBJ2-1	.	.	TGTGCCACCAGCAGGGAGGGAAGGTGGGGACGCAATGAGCAGTTCTTC	CATSREGRWGRNEQFF
TRBV12-3/TRBV12-4	TRBJ1-5	.	.	TGTGCCAGCAGTACTACAGGGTTAGGTCAGCCCCAGCATTTT	CASSTTGLGQPQHF
TRBV5-8	TRBJ1-5	.	.	TGTGCCAGCAGCTGGGGGCCTAGTCGGGATCAGCCCCAGCATTTT	CASSWGPSRDQPQHF
TRBV20-1	TRBJ2-7	.	once	TGCAGTGCTTCAAAAGTGGGACGGACGATCTCCTACGAGCAGTACTTC	CSASKVGRTISYEQYF
TRBV20-1	TRBJ2-3	TRBD2	.	TGCAGTGCTAAGAGGCGGGAGGATTCTGGCACAGATACGCAGTATTTT	CSAKRREDSGTDTQYF
TRBV24-1	TRBJ2-1	.	.	TGTGCCACCAGTCCCGCCAGGGGTGTCAATGAGCAGTTCTTC	CATSPARGVNEQFF
TRBV29-1	TRBJ2-1	.	.	TGCAGCGTTGAGGGCCAACTCTTCTATTTCAATGAGCAGTTCTTC	CSVEGQLFYFNEQFF
TRBV7-9	TRBJ2-7	.	.	TGTGCCAGCAGCTCCAGCGGAATCTCCTACGAGCAGTACTTC	CASSSSGISYEQYF
TRBV5-4	TRBJ1-5	.	.	TGTGCCAGCAGCTTGGGAGGGGGTAGCAATCAGCCCCAGCATTTT	CASSLGGGSNQPQHF
TRBV12-5	TRBJ1-5	.	.	TGTGCTAGTGATGATGGCTCGACAGGAATGATAGTTCAGCCCCAGCATTTT	CASDDGSTGMIVQPQHF
TRBV30	TRBJ2-7	.	.	TGTGCCTGGAGCATGGGAGGGGGGACCTACGAGCAGTACTTC	CAWSMGGGTYEQYF
TRBV5-4	TRBJ2-7	.	.	TGTGCCAGCAGCCCCCTGTCGGCCTACGAGCAGTACTTC	CASSPLSAYEQYF
TRBV7-2	TRBJ2-1	.	.	TGTGCCAGCACCTCCATGAACAGGTACAATGAGCAGTTCTTC	CASTSMNRYNEQFF
TRBV3-1	TRBJ2-1	.	.	TGTGCCAGCAGGGCCCCCGGGAACAATGAGCAGTTCTTC	CASRAPGNNEQFF
TRBV9	TRBJ2-5	.	.	TGTGCCAGCAGCGTAGCGGCATACCATCAAGAGACCCAGTACTTC	CASSVAAYHQETQYF